This entry describes one T cell receptor beta chain. Its antigen is not identified. The junction departs from the called germline gene at one end, perhaps through a read error. The PCR employed 60 Vbeta primers together with 13 Jbeta primers. Only in-frame clones appear in the TCRdb table, and some are missing; sequencing was by immunoSEQ multiplex PCR. Of about 120,000 clones in the sample, approximately 80% are singletons; the top ten hold 12%. These data are taken from a study of cytomegalovirus exposure and HLA in healthy donors. Study overall: Out of fewer than 400 genotyped donors, 81% belonged to the Caucasian-associated ancestry cluster.

Looked up from germline, CDR1 is SGHRS and CDR2 is YFSETQ. The CDR3 contains 16 residues. Study-wide results and limits: In a later analysis, at a false discovery rate of 0.05, 16,951 TCR beta sequences matched HLA alleles. Later analysis identified a missense DCLRE1C variant that was linked to TCR beta V- and J-gene trimming. Some public TCRs appeared in many individuals, while most sequences were rare.

The sample comprised PBMCs. The clonotype comes from a woman aged 40 to 50 in good health and CMV-seropositive. The chain combines TRBV5-1 with TRBJ1-2; TRBD1 matches at 9 bases. This CDR3 reads CASSPLRGQGEGGYPF. The CDR3 DNA reads as TGCGCCAGCAGCCCCCTCCGGGGACAGGGTGAAGGTGGCTACCCCTTC.